This T cell receptor beta chain was sequenced for a study of blood T cell repertoires in COVID-19. This CDR3 has 13 amino acids. Per the germline V gene, CDR1 is LNHDA and CDR2 is SQIVND (reference sequence). The V end lost 9 bases, the J end lost 6 bases, and 17 bases lay between the germline ends. Source study methods: Estimates of nucleated cell counts were drawn from the amplification of reference gene primers. Clones were sequenced by immunoSEQ multiplex PCR, and TCRdb holds only the in-frame ones, with some missing. V and J calls and clone size follow that table, whereas D and trimming were derived from the DNA. The sample carries 350,000 or so clones, about 86% recorded once.

The clonotype comes from a middle-aged woman with acute COVID-19. The V and J genes are TRBV19 and TRBJ1-2; a weak D match, TRBD1 (6 bases). Sequenced sample: PBMCs or T cells enriched from blood (not recorded which). The CDR3 loop is CASANGQIDGYTF. The CDR3 region has the DNA TGTGCCAGCGCTAACGGACAGATCGATGGCTACACCTTC.